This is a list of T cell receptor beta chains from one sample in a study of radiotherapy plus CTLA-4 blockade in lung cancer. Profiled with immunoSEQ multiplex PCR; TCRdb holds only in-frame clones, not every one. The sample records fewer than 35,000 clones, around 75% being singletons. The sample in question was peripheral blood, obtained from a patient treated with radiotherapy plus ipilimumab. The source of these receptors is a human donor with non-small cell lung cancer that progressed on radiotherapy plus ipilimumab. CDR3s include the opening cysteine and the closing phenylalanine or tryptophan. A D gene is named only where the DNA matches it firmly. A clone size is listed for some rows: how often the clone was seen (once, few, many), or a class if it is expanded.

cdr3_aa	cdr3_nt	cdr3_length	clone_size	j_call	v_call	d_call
CASSQAFNSYNEQFF	TGTGCCAGCAGCCAGGCGTTCAACTCCTACAATGAGCAGTTCTTC	15	.	TRBJ2-1	TRBV27	.
CASSVGQAGETQYF	TGTGCCAGCAGCGTGGGACAAGCAGGGGAGACCCAGTACTTC	14	.	TRBJ2-5	TRBV9	.
CASSGGRSGQETQYF	TGCGCCAGCAGCGGCGGCAGGTCAGGTCAAGAGACCCAGTACTTC	15	.	TRBJ2-5	TRBV5-1	.
CASSLSRNTEAFF	TGTGCCAGCAGTTTATCCAGGAACACTGAAGCTTTCTTT	13	.	TRBJ1-1	TRBV27	.
CASSNDRGNHEQYF	TGTGCCAGCAGTAACGACAGGGGGAACCACGAGCAGTACTTC	14	once	TRBJ2-7	TRBV6-6	TRBD1
CASSIAAQETQYF	TGTGCCAGTAGTATTGCAGCACAAGAGACCCAGTACTTC	13	.	TRBJ2-5	TRBV19	.
CASSLQGGRETQYF	TGTGCCAGCAGCCTGCAGGGGGGAAGAGAGACCCAGTACTTC	14	.	TRBJ2-5	TRBV9	.
CASRPGTGFGTEAFF	TGTGCCTCTCGTCCCGGGACAGGGTTTGGCACTGAAGCTTTCTTT	15	.	TRBJ1-1	TRBV10-3	TRBD1
CASSLTPDSGYTF	TGTGCCAGCAGCTTAACTCCAGACAGTGGCTACACCTTC	13	.	TRBJ1-2	TRBV7-3	.
CASSQVYGGHGYTF	TGCGCCAGCAGCCAAGTGTATGGGGGCCATGGCTACACCTTC	14	few	TRBJ1-2	TRBV4-1	.
CASSYGTENSPLHF	TGCGCCAGCAGCTACGGGACAGAAAATTCACCCCTCCACTTT	14	.	TRBJ1-6	TRBV5-1	TRBD1
CASNEGNYGYTF	TGTGCCAGTAATGAGGGTAACTATGGCTACACCTTC	12	.	TRBJ1-2	TRBV28	.
CASSPREVGEKLFF	TGTGCCAGCAGCCCCAGGGAAGTTGGCGAAAAACTGTTTTTT	14	.	TRBJ1-4	TRBV6-1	.
CSVERQGHTEAFF	TGCAGCGTTGAAAGACAGGGACACACTGAAGCTTTCTTT	13	.	TRBJ1-1	TRBV29-1	TRBD1
CASSRTPPGLAGGGGETQYF	TGTGCCAGTAGTCGGACCCCTCCGGGACTAGCGGGAGGCGGAGGGGAGACCCAGTACTTC	20	.	TRBJ2-5	TRBV19	TRBD2
CASSATGAGNTIYF	TGTGCCAGCAGCGCGACAGGGGCTGGAAACACCATATATTTT	14	.	TRBJ1-3	TRBV9	TRBD1
CASSQTVSPEAFF	TGCGCCAGCAGCCAAACAGTTTCCCCTGAAGCTTTCTTT	13	.	TRBJ1-1	TRBV4-3	.
CASTWSGSSYNEQFF	TGCGCCAGCACCTGGAGCGGCAGCTCCTACAATGAGCAGTTCTTC	15	.	TRBJ2-1	TRBV5-1	.
CASSLGGRRPLGTDTQYF	TGTGCCAGCAGCTTGGGGGGGCGCCGACCCCTTGGCACAGATACGCAGTATTTT	18	.	TRBJ2-3	TRBV5-6	.
CSVGQYNEQFF	TGCAGCGTTGGACAGTACAATGAGCAGTTCTTC	11	.	TRBJ2-1	TRBV29-1	.
CASRQRASYEQYF	TGTGCCAGCAGGCAAAGGGCGTCCTACGAGCAGTACTTC	13	.	TRBJ2-7	TRBV28	.
CASSFGTGELFF	TGTGCCAGCAGCTTTGGGACCGGGGAGCTGTTTTTT	12	.	TRBJ2-2	TRBV7-9	.
CASSLTYQPQHF	TGTGCCAGTAGTCTCACATATCAGCCCCAGCATTTT	12	few	TRBJ1-5	TRBV19	.
CASSGLAGAWDTQYF	TGTGCCAGTAGCGGACTAGCGGGAGCCTGGGATACGCAGTATTTT	15	.	TRBJ2-3	TRBV19	TRBD2
CASSEYVTDTQYF	TGTGCCAGCAGTGAGTACGTCACAGATACGCAGTATTTT	13	.	TRBJ2-3	TRBV2	.
CASSPLAGTEDFF	TGTGCCAGCTCACCACTGGCCGGGACTGAAGATTTCTTT	13	.	TRBJ1-1	TRBV18	.
CASSLGQGYYNEQFF	TGTGCCAGCAGCTTAGGACAGGGGTACTACAATGAGCAGTTCTTC	15	.	TRBJ2-1	TRBV7-9	TRBD1
CASSVIDSEAFF	TGTGCCAGCAGTGTAATAGACAGTGAAGCTTTCTTT	12	.	TRBJ1-1	TRBV28	.
CASSSGRAEAFF	TGTGCCAGCAGCAGCGGAAGGGCTGAAGCTTTCTTT	12	.	TRBJ1-1	TRBV2	.
CASSALSYEQYF	TGTGCCAGCAGCGCCCTCTCCTACGAGCAGTACTTC	12	.	TRBJ2-7	TRBV7-9	.
CASSLTAGGGYEQYF	TGCGCCAGCAGCCTGACAGCGGGAGGGGGGTACGAGCAGTACTTC	15	.	TRBJ2-7	TRBV5-1	TRBD2
CASSLVGGETQYF	TGCGCCAGCAGCTTGGTAGGAGGAGAGACCCAGTACTTC	13	.	TRBJ2-5	TRBV5-1	.
CASSPRPDRGRYF	TGTGCCAGCAGTCCGCGCCCGGACAGGGGGCGATACTTC	13	.	TRBJ2-7	TRBV6-6	TRBD1
CASSMTTVVSSPLHF	TGTGCCAGTAGTATGACAACAGTAGTCAGTTCACCCCTCCACTTT	15	.	TRBJ1-6	TRBV19	.
CASITDRGNEQFF	TGTGCCAGCATCACGGACAGGGGGAATGAGCAGTTCTTC	13	.	TRBJ2-1	TRBV6-1	TRBD1
CATRQGPTYEQYF	TGTGCCACTCGACAGGGTCCCACCTACGAGCAGTACTTC	13	.	TRBJ2-7	TRBV5-4	TRBD1
CASGIPDGELFF	TGTGCCAGTGGTATCCCAGACGGGGAGCTGTTTTTT	12	.	TRBJ2-2	TRBV19	.
CASSPSGLYEQFF	TGTGCCAGCAGCCCGAGCGGACTATATGAGCAGTTCTTC	13	once	TRBJ2-1	TRBV11-2	.
CASSQTPPQGTQYF	TGCGCCAGCAGCCAGACCCCCCCCCAGGGGACCCAGTACTTC	14	.	TRBJ2-5	TRBV4-1	.
CASSRPQGAREKLFF	TGTGCCAGCAGTCGCCCCCAGGGGGCTCGTGAAAAACTGTTTTTT	15	.	TRBJ1-4	TRBV28	TRBD1
CASGRNQNEQFF	TGTGCCAGCGGCCGGAATCAAAATGAGCAGTTCTTC	12	.	TRBJ2-1	TRBV2	.
CASSIGTGPTGELFF	TGTGCCAGCAGTATAGGGACAGGACCCACCGGGGAGCTGTTTTTT	15	.	TRBJ2-2	TRBV27	TRBD1
CASSQGGTGANVLTF	TGTGCCAGCAGCCAAGGGGGGACTGGGGCCAACGTCCTGACTTTC	15	.	TRBJ2-6	TRBV11-3	.
CASSPAGGQRTGELFF	TGTGCCAGCAGTCCCGCCGGGGGGCAACGCACCGGGGAGCTGTTTTTT	16	.	TRBJ2-2	TRBV6-6	.
CASSYGQAGYEQYF	TGTGCCAGCAGTTACGGACAGGCAGGCTACGAGCAGTACTTC	14	.	TRBJ2-7	TRBV6-6	TRBD1
CASSRTSGDTGGELFF	TGTGCCAGCTCACGAACTAGCGGGGATACCGGCGGGGAGCTGTTTTTT	16	.	TRBJ2-2	TRBV18	TRBD2
CASSQGGGEQYF	TGTGCCAGCAGCCAAGGGGGAGGCGAGCAGTACTTC	12	.	TRBJ2-7	TRBV7-6	.
CAWSWGGLSYNSPLHF	TGTGCCTGGAGTTGGGGGGGACTTTCCTATAATTCACCCCTCCACTTT	16	.	TRBJ1-6	TRBV30	.
CASSESRVFREEKLFF	TGCGCCAGCAGTGAGTCGAGGGTCTTTAGAGAAGAAAAACTGTTTTTT	16	.	TRBJ1-4	TRBV10-2	.
CASSVDRETQYF	TGTGCCAGCAGCGTCGACAGGGAGACCCAGTACTTC	12	.	TRBJ2-5	TRBV7-8	.
CASSIGSRDEKLFF	TGCGCCAGCAGTATCGGGAGCAGGGATGAAAAACTGTTTTTT	14	.	TRBJ1-4	TRBV5-1	.
CASSLDRGGTQYF	TGTGCCAGCAGCTTAGACAGGGGGGGGACCCAGTACTTC	13	.	TRBJ2-5	TRBV7-7	.
CASFPGPMGDEAFF	TGCGCCAGTTTCCCGGGACCGATGGGAGATGAAGCTTTCTTT	14	.	TRBJ1-1	TRBV5-1	.
CASSLVGGLAANNEQFF	TGTGCCAGCAGCTTAGTTGGAGGACTAGCGGCTAACAATGAGCAGTTCTTC	17	.	TRBJ2-1	TRBV11-3	TRBD2
CATSREQGSPNTGELFF	TGTGCCACCAGCAGAGAACAGGGTTCCCCGAACACCGGGGAGCTGTTTTTT	17	.	TRBJ2-2	TRBV15	.
CASSPQGTFVFF	TGTGCCAGCAGCCCCCAAGGGACTTTTGTTTTCTTT	12	.	TRBJ1-1	TRBV7-9	.
CASSSDRRETYEQYF	TGTGCCAGCAGCTCAGACAGGAGAGAGACCTACGAGCAGTACTTC	15	.	TRBJ2-7	TRBV28	.
CASSLETGNEQFF	TGTGCCAGCAGCCTCGAAACAGGGAATGAGCAGTTCTTC	13	.	TRBJ2-1	TRBV7-6	.
CASSQTGGANYGYTF	TGCGCCAGCAGCCAGACAGGGGGAGCTAACTATGGCTACACCTTC	15	.	TRBJ1-2	TRBV4-1	TRBD1
CASSPYRDFLSYEQYF	TGTGCCAGCAGCCCCTACCGGGACTTCCTCTCCTACGAGCAGTACTTC	16	.	TRBJ2-7	TRBV7-8	.